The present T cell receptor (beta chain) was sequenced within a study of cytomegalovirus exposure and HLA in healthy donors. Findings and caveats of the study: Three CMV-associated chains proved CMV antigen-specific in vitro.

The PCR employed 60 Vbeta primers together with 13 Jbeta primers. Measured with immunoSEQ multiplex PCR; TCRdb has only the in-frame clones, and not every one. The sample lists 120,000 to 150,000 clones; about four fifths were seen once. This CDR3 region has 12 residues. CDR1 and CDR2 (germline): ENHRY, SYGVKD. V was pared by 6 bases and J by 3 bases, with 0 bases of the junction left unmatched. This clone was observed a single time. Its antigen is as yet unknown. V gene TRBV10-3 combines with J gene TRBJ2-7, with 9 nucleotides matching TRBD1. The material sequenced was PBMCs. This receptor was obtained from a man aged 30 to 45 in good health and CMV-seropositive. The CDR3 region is CAIRTGGYEQYF. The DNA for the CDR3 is TGTGCCATCAGGACAGGGGGCTACGAGCAGTACTTC.